This T cell receptor beta chain was sequenced in a study of cytomegalovirus exposure and HLA in healthy donors. The CDR3 is made up of 14 amino acids. Germline assignment: CDR1 KGHSH and CDR2 LQKENI. Trimming took off 3 bases at V and 0 bases at J, with 9 bases between the two ends. PCR was performed using 60 Vbeta and 13 Jbeta primers. Measured with immunoSEQ multiplex PCR; TCRdb has only the in-frame clones, and not every one. The sample records 130,000 to 150,000 clones, 84% being singletons. The sequenced sample was PBMCs. The genes are TRBV18 and TRBJ2-7, with D tentatively TRBD1 (5 bases). This sequence was found in a boy between 2 and 10 years old in good health and CMV-seronegative. CDR3 nucleotide sequence: TGTGCCAGCTCACCCGCAGGGAACTCCTACGAGCAGTACTTC. It specifies CASSPAGNSYEQYF.